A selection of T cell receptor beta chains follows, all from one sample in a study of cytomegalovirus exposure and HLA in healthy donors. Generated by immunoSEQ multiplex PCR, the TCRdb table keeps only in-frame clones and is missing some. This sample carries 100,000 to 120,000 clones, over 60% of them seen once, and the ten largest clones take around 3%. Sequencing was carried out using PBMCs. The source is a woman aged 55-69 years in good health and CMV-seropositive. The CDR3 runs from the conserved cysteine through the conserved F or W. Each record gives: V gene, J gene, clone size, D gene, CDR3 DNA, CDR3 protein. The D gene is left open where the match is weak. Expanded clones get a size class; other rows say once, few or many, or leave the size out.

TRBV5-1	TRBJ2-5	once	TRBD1	TGCGCCAGCAGCTTGGGGTCGAACGAGGGACAGGTAGGGCGAGAGACCCAGTACTTC	CASSLGSNEGQVGRETQYF
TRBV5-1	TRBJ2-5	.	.	TGCGCCAGCAGCCCGTTTGTGGGGTCTAGGGGTGGCCAAGAGACCCAGTACTTC	CASSPFVGSRGGQETQYF
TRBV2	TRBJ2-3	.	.	TGTGCCAGCAGTGACGGGAGTGGCTCAGATACGCAGTATTTT	CASSDGSGSDTQYF
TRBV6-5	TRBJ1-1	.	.	TGTGCCAGCAGTGAATTGATCAGGGACACTGAAGCTTTCTTT	CASSELIRDTEAFF
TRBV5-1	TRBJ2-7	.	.	TGCGCCAGCAGCTTCCTAACGGGTCCCTACGAGCAGTACTTC	CASSFLTGPYEQYF
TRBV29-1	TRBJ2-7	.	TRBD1	TGCAGCGTTGAGAACCGGGACAGAAACTACGAGCAGTACTTC	CSVENRDRNYEQYF
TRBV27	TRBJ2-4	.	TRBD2	TGTGCCAGCAGACCTTCTCTAGCGGCTCTAGCCAAAAACATTCAGTACTTC	CASRPSLAALAKNIQYF
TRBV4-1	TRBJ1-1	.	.	TGCGCCAGCAGCCAATATATCACAGGTCGGACCACTGAAGCTTTCTTT	CASSQYITGRTTEAFF
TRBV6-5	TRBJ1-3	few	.	TGTGCCAGCAGCCTCAGGGGCTTCTCTGGAAACACCATATATTTT	CASSLRGFSGNTIYF
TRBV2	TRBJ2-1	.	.	TGTGCCAGCACAGCGGATTCTCACAATGAGCAGTTCTTC	CASTADSHNEQFF
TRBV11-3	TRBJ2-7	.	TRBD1	TGTGCCAGCAGTATGGGACAGGGGACTGACGAGCAGTACTTC	CASSMGQGTDEQYF
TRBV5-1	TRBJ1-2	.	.	TGCGCCAGCAGTTCGGGGTCTAACTATGGCTACACCTTC	CASSSGSNYGYTF
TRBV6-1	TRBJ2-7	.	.	TGTGCCAGCAGCGGAGGGATTTTGTACGAGCAGTACTTC	CASSGGILYEQYF
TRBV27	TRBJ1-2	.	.	TGTGCCAGCAGTTTATCGTACCGGGGCTATGGCTACACCTTC	CASSLSYRGYGYTF
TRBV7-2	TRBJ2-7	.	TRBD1	TGTGCCAGCAGCCCAGACAGGGGGCGCGAGCAGTACTTC	CASSPDRGREQYF
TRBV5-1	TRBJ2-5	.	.	TGCGCCAGCGGTCGGACTCCTCAAGAGACCCAGTACTTC	CASGRTPQETQYF
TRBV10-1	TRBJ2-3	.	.	TGCGCCAGCAGTCTAGGGACACCTACTAGCACAGATACGCAGTATTTT	CASSLGTPTSTDTQYF
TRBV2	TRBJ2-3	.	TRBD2	TGTGCCAGCACGGTCCTAGCGGCCAACACAGATACGCAGTATTTT	CASTVLAANTDTQYF
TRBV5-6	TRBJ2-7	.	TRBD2	TGTGCCAGCAGCACCTCTAGCGGGAGGGCCTACGAGCAGTACTTC	CASSTSSGRAYEQYF
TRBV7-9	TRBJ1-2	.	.	TGTGCCAGCAGCAACAGGGTTGGCGGCTACACCTTC	CASSNRVGGYTF
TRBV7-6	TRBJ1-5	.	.	TGTGCCAGCAGCGAAGGCCCCGGGTGGGATCAGCCCCAGCATTTT	CASSEGPGWDQPQHF
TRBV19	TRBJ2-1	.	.	TGTGCCAGTAGTACCCGGGATCCCTACGGGGGTGAGCAGTTCTTC	CASSTRDPYGGEQFF
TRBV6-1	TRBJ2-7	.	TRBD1	TGTGCCAGCACTCCTCTTGGGACAGGGGGCTACGAGCAGTACTTC	CASTPLGTGGYEQYF
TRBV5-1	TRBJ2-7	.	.	TGCGCCAGCAGCTTGGATGTGTTATACGAGCAGTACTTC	CASSLDVLYEQYF
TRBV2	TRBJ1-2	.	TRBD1	TGTGCCAGCAGTGAAAGGGACAGCTCTAAAACCTTC	CASSERDSSKTF
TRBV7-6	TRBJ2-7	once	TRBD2	TGTGCCAGCAGCTCCGGGACTAGCGGGGTCTCCTACGAGCAGTACTTC	CASSSGTSGVSYEQYF
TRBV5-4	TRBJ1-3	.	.	TGTGCCAGCAGCTTTAATTCTGGAAACACCATATATTTT	CASSFNSGNTIYF
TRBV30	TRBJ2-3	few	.	TGTGCCTGGAGTGTTGAGAGTACGCAGTATTTT	CAWSVESTQYF